A single sample is the source of the 2 T cell receptor beta chains below, sequenced in a study of OX40 agonist ivuxolimab in advanced cancers. Assay: immunoSEQ multiplex PCR; the TCRdb copy retains only in-frame clones and omits some. This table holds about 77,000 clones, under 90% found once. This specimen was CD4+ or CD8+ T cells sorted from blood, taken in a trial of the OX40 agonist ivuxolimab. These TCRs come from an adult with an advanced solid tumor such as melanoma, head and neck, liver or kidney cancer.

Only a few counts were recorded for this clone. The V call is TRBV7-2, the J call TRBJ1-5; D possibly corresponds to TRBD1 (5 bases). The V gene lost 4 bases and the J gene lost 6 bases, with 16 bases spanning the gap. The CDR3 totals 15 residues. The germline V gene encodes CDR1 SGHTA and CDR2 FQGNSA. The CDR3 is CASSSEMGGFQPQHF. The CDR3 nucleotides read TGTGCCAGCAGCTCCGAAATGGGGGGGTTTCAGCCCCAGCATTTT.

V is TRBV13 and J is TRBJ2-5; TRBD2 is a possible D gene (5 bases). Matching the DNA end better, TRBJ2-7 makes the J call doubtful. Germline V lookup: CDR1 PRHDT, CDR2 FYEKMQ (reference sequence). The CDR3 length is 15 residues. The chain's CDR3 is CASSRLDGKAYEQYF. In DNA form, the CDR3 reads TGTGCCAGCAGCCGCCTAGACGGGAAGGCCTACGAGCAGTACTTC.